This T cell receptor (beta chain) was captured by sequencing in a study of blood T cell repertoires in COVID-19. Assignments of participants to cohorts depended upon their own reported clinical history. Shortly before study entry, within 2 weeks, exposed participants had met a COVID-19 case. Germline V gives CDR1 SEHNR, CDR2 FQNEAQ (reference sequence). V lost 1 base, J lost 2 bases, and 9 bases lay in between. This CDR3 has 15 residues. Assay used: immunoSEQ multiplex PCR; TCRdb lists only in-frame clones, some missing. The sample shows approximately 200,000 clones, 88% of them seen only once. The material sequenced was PBMCs or T cells enriched from blood (not recorded which). The V gene is TRBV7-9, the J gene TRBJ1-5; no clear D gene. This TCR was sampled from a woman in her twenties or thirties who had been exposed to COVID-19. In nucleotides, the CDR3 is TGTGCCAGCAGCTTAGGTGGCGCGGGCAATCAGCCCCAGCATTTT. Its protein is CASSLGGAGNQPQHF.